This TCR beta chain stems from a study of regulatory and conventional T cells in RAG deficiency. Sequencing used immunoSEQ multiplex PCR; TCRdb keeps in-frame clones, though not all of them. The sample consists of under 45,000 clones, roughly 76% of them appearing once. Blood CD4+ CD25-low CD127-high conventional T cells supplied the genomic DNA template. Germline CDR1 and CDR2: KGHSH and LQKENI. J gave up 1 base and V 3 bases, and 10 bases lay outside the gene matches. The CDR3 totals 17 residues. This same sample was also part of a study on regulatory T cells. This second study notes: Amplification used 52 TRBV primers and 13 TRBJ primers.

The TCR comes from a human donor in good health. Specimen: CD4+ effector T cells sorted from blood. The chain combines TRBV18 with TRBJ2-3, with 7 bases aligning to TRBD1. The CDR3 sequence: CASSPKGGQWGTDTQYF. The DNA for the CDR3 is TGTGCCAGCTCACCGAAAGGGGGCCAATGGGGCACAGATACGCAGTATTTT. Full variable domain (missing parts from reference TRBV18 and TRBJ2-3): NAGVMQNPRHLVRRRGQEARLRCSPMKGHSHVYWYRQLPEEGLKFMVYLQKENIIDESGMPKERFSAEFPKEGPSILRIQQVVRGDSAAYFCASSPKGGQWGTDTQYFGPGTRLTVL.